Listed below are T cell receptor beta chains from one sample, sequenced in a study of T cell changes during pregnancy in multiple sclerosis. The table came from immunoSEQ multiplex PCR; TCRdb's copy has only in-frame clones and leaves some out. In the table there are 70,000 to 95,000 clones, around 90% of which are singletons. The sample here was peripheral blood, taken in the second trimester of pregnancy. The receptors were sampled from a female donor in good health, enrolled as a control in a pregnancy study. Both conserved end residues are part of each CDR3. The D gene is left open where the match is weak. Clone size is given for some rows only: seen once, a few or many times, or a class if the clone is expanded.

D gene	J gene	clone size	V gene	CDR3 DNA	CDR3 protein
TRBD2	TRBJ2-2	-	TRBV5-6	TGTGCCAGCAGCTTGTTCAGCGGGGGTAACACCGGGGAGCTGTTTTTT	CASSLFSGGNTGELFF
-	TRBJ2-1	once	TRBV9	TGTGCCAGCAGCGTAGGGGCGGGGTCGTCTTACAATGAGCAGTTCTTC	CASSVGAGSSYNEQFF
-	TRBJ2-1	-	TRBV5-1	TGCGCCAGCAGCTTGGGAATTTTAGGGGGTGAGCAGTTCTTC	CASSLGILGGEQFF
TRBD1	TRBJ2-7	-	TRBV19	TGTGCCAGTAGTAATAACAGGGGGCGCGGTTACGAGCAGTACTTC	CASSNNRGRGYEQYF
TRBD2	TRBJ2-1	-	TRBV4-1	TGCGCCAGCAGACGACTAGCGGGGGTGGTTGATGAGCAGTTCTTC	CASRRLAGVVDEQFF
TRBD1	TRBJ2-3	-	TRBV27	TGTGCCAGCAGAGTGACAGGGTGGACAGATACGCAGTATTTT	CASRVTGWTDTQYF
-	TRBJ1-6	once	TRBV28	TGTGCCAGCAGTCAACAGGGTTCCTCCAGCGTGGCCCTCCACTTT	CASSQQGSSSVALHF
TRBD1	TRBJ1-2	-	TRBV7-8	TGTGCCAGCAGCCTACAGGGGAACTATGGCTACACCTTC	CASSLQGNYGYTF
-	TRBJ1-1	-	TRBV7-9	TGTGCCAGCAGTCCTAAATACAGGGCTATGAACACTGAAGCTTTCTTT	CASSPKYRAMNTEAFF
-	TRBJ2-6	-	TRBV7-2	TGTGCCAGCAGCGCCTCGCACAGGGGGGCCAACGTCCTGACTTTC	CASSASHRGANVLTF
TRBD1	TRBJ1-5	-	TRBV19	TGTGCCGCCGACAGGGGGTATAGTGTCAATCAGCCCCAGCATTTT	CAADRGYSVNQPQHF
TRBD1	TRBJ1-3	-	TRBV7-9	TGTGCCAGCAGCCCACGGGCAGGGGGCACGGCTGGAAACACCATATATTTT	CASSPRAGGTAGNTIYF
TRBD1	TRBJ1-4	-	TRBV28	TGTGCCGCGGTGGCAGGGGGCGGTGAAAAACTGTTTTTT	CAAVAGGGEKLFF
-	TRBJ1-2	-	TRBV21-1	TGTGCCAGCAGCAAAGTTAGGCCCCAGCGTTGCTATGGCTACACCTTC	CASSKVRPQRCYGYTF
-	TRBJ1-1	-	TRBV7-9	TGTGCCAGCAGCTCAGGCATCGGATCCGTCCTGGACACTGAAGCTTTCTTT	CASSSGIGSVLDTEAFF
TRBD1	TRBJ1-5	-	TRBV7-8	TGTGCCAGCAGTTACCAGGGGGCAAGCAATCAGCCCCAGCATTTT	CASSYQGASNQPQHF
-	TRBJ2-7	-	TRBV21-1	TGTGCCAGCAGCAGGAGACAGGGGCTTTCCTACGAGCAGTACTTC	CASSRRQGLSYEQYF
-	TRBJ2-7	-	TRBV5-4	TGTGCCAGCAGCTTGGATCTTAGCTCCTACGAGCAGTACTTC	CASSLDLSSYEQYF
TRBD1	TRBJ2-4	-	TRBV29-1	TGCAGCGTTGAACCAGGGGGCTATAACATTCAGTACTTC	CSVEPGGYNIQYF
-	TRBJ2-1	-	TRBV13	TGTGCCAGCAGCTTTGCTACCCCCAATGAGCAGTTCTTC	CASSFATPNEQFF
-	TRBJ2-7	-	TRBV9	TGTGCCAGCAGCGAAGGAGTTTCCTCCTACGAGCAGTACTTC	CASSEGVSSYEQYF
-	TRBJ2-4	-	TRBV7-7	TGTGCTAGCAGCTTAGGTGGCTCTTTAGCCAAAAACATTCAGTACTTC	CASSLGGSLAKNIQYF
TRBD1	TRBJ1-2	-	TRBV7-2	TGTGCCAGCAGCTTACATAGGCAGGGGGGAGGCGGCTACACCTTC	CASSLHRQGGGGYTF
-	TRBJ1-1	few	TRBV28	TGTGCCAGCAGTTTAGCGGGGTCGGCCGTGAACACTGAAGCTTTCTTT	CASSLAGSAVNTEAFF
-	TRBJ1-6	-	TRBV7-9	TGTGCCAGCAGCCTCACTCAGGGATCACCCCTCCACTTT	CASSLTQGSPLHF
TRBD1	TRBJ1-2	-	TRBV6-5	TGTGCCAGCAGTTCACTTCTGACAGGGGGAGGGGGCTACACCTTC	CASSSLLTGGGGYTF
-	TRBJ1-2	-	TRBV5-4	TGTGCCAGCAGCTTGCCCGGACAGAACCTTTATGGCTACACCTTC	CASSLPGQNLYGYTF
-	TRBJ1-4	-	TRBV4-2	TGTGCCAGCAGCCGGCCCGCAGGGGTCCCCGAAAAACTGTTTTTT	CASSRPAGVPEKLFF
TRBD1	TRBJ2-7	-	TRBV9	TGTGCCAGCAGCGTGGGGGACAGCCGGTCCAACGAGCAGTACTTC	CASSVGDSRSNEQYF
TRBD1	TRBJ1-2	-	TRBV10-3	TGTGCCATCAGCCCGACGGGACAGGGGTTAGATGGCTACACCTTC	CAISPTGQGLDGYTF
-	TRBJ2-7	-	TRBV11-3	TGTGCCAGCACGGGGGGCGCCGAGCAGTACTTC	CASTGGAEQYF
TRBD1	TRBJ1-2	-	TRBV18	TGTGCCAGCTCACCGGACAGGGGTTTTGGCTACACCTTC	CASSPDRGFGYTF
-	TRBJ1-6	-	TRBV7-2	TGTGCCAGCAGCTTAGCGGGCGATTCACCCCTCCACTTT	CASSLAGDSPLHF
-	TRBJ1-3	once	TRBV2	TGTGCCAGCAGTGCGGGAAACACCATATATTTT	CASSAGNTIYF
-	TRBJ1-3	-	TRBV28	TGTGCCAGCAGCGGCCGCTACACTGGGACATTAGCAAGAAACACCATATATTTT	CASSGRYTGTLARNTIYF
-	TRBJ1-1	-	TRBV7-2	TGTGCCAGCAGCTTAGCGGGCAGCAAGAACACTGAAGCTTTCTTT	CASSLAGSKNTEAFF
-	TRBJ2-2	-	TRBV2	TGTGCCAGCAGTGGGGTGCGCGGGGGCCTCACCGGGGAGCTGTTTTTT	CASSGVRGGLTGELFF
TRBD2	TRBJ2-7	-	TRBV7-3	TGTGCCAGCAGCCCGATGAGCGGGGGGTCAGGGGAGCAGTACTTC	CASSPMSGGSGEQYF
-	TRBJ1-5	-	TRBV5-5	TGTGCCAGCAGCTTGGCACCAGTCGCCAGCAATCAGCCCCAGCATTTT	CASSLAPVASNQPQHF
-	TRBJ2-7	-	TRBV6-1	TGTGCCAGCAGCGACAGGTTGGGGTACGAGCAGTACTTC	CASSDRLGYEQYF
TRBD1	TRBJ2-2	-	TRBV6-6	TGTGCCAGCAGCCGGGACAGGGCCACCGGGGAGCTGTTTTTT	CASSRDRATGELFF
-	TRBJ1-1	-	TRBV18	TGTGCCAGCTCACCCCAGGTGGCTGAAGCTTTCTTT	CASSPQVAEAFF
-	TRBJ1-5	-	TRBV7-8	TGTGCCAGCAGCCCCGGGGGGATAAACAATCAGCCCCAGCATTTT	CASSPGGINNQPQHF
-	TRBJ1-1	-	TRBV27	TGTGCCAGCAGACTTTCGACAGGGAACACTGAAGCTTTCTTT	CASRLSTGNTEAFF
-	TRBJ2-5	-	TRBV7-3	TGTGCCAGCAGCCCCCCAGGGGTCCCCCAAGAGACCCAGTACTTC	CASSPPGVPQETQYF
-	TRBJ2-7	-	TRBV9	TGTGCCAGCAGCCTCGGCGGACCGGGACAAATCTACGAGCAGTACTTC	CASSLGGPGQIYEQYF
-	TRBJ1-2	-	TRBV14	TGTGCCAGCAGCCAAGGGCACGCCCAGGGCTATGGCTACACCTTC	CASSQGHAQGYGYTF
TRBD1	TRBJ2-3	-	TRBV4-3	TGCGCCAGCAGCGTCCGGGACAGGGATTCAGATACGCAGTATTTT	CASSVRDRDSDTQYF
-	TRBJ1-3	-	TRBV6-6	TGTGCCAGCAATCCGGACAGTGCTGGAAACACCATATATTTT	CASNPDSAGNTIYF
-	TRBJ1-2	few	TRBV28	TGTGCCAGCAGTCCCCCGTCAGGGCAGTTGGTGGGCTACACCTTC	CASSPPSGQLVGYTF